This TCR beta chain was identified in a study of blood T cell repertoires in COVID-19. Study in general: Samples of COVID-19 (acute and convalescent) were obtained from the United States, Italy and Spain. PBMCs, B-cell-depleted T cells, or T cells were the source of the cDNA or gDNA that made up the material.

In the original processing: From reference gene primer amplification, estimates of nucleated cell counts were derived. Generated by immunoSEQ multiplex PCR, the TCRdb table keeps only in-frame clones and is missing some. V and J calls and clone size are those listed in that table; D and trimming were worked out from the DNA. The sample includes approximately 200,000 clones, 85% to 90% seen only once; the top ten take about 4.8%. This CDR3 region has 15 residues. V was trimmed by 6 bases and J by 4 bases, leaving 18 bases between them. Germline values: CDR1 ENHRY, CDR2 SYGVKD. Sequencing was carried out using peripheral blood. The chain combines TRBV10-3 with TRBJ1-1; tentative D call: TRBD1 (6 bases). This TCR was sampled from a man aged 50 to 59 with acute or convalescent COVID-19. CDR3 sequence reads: CAIRGGQGSSTEAFF. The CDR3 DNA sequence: TGTGCCATCAGGGGGGGGCAGGGTTCAAGCACTGAAGCTTTCTTT.